The 27 T cell receptor beta chains reported below all come from one sample, sequenced in a study of spatial heterogeneity in lung cancer. The time point: sample taken at primary tumor resection. One entry per CDR3 protein, called by TCRdb with MiXCR from the 5' RACE reads. The sample comprises thousands of distinct CDR3 sequences, around 13% of which are singletons, and about 11% rests with the top ten. Study-level findings and limits: Counts of expanded alpha and beta TCRs within tumors tracked the tumor nonsynonymous mutation count.

Antigens for these TCRs are unknown. The sequencing here drew on lung tumor tissue, taken at surgery. These receptors were taken from a male donor with early-stage non-small cell lung cancer.

This clonotype was detected many times. This beta chain is a stray read from a library made for alpha chains; its abundance is not meaningful. This chain links TRBV5-8 with TRBJ2-3, with a tentative D call TRBD2 (5 bases). The CDR3 loop spans 12 amino acids. Trimming took off 7 bases at V and 6 bases at J, with 12 bases between the two ends. Germline-derived CDR1 and CDR2 are SGHTS and YDEGEE. This CDR3 reads CASRRQADTQYF. CDR3 nucleotides: TGTGCCAGCCGGAGGCAGGCTGATACGCAGTATTTT.

This clonotype appeared many times. Being off target in a library aimed at alpha chains, this beta chain has a size of little meaning. V usage is TRBV2 and J usage is TRBJ1-2; D is perhaps TRBD1 (6 bases). Trimming took off 8 bases at V and 2 bases at J, with 18 bases between the two ends. This CDR3 is 15 amino acids long. The germline CDR1 and CDR2 sequences are SNHLY and FYNNEI. The CDR3 spells CASPGRGHGNYGYTF. CDR3 DNA: TGTGCCAGCCCAGGACGGGGGCACGGGAACTATGGCTACACCTTC. The full variable domain, its missing parts supplied by reference TRBV2 and TRBJ1-2, is EPEVTQTPSHQVTQMGQEVILRCVPISNHLYFYWYRQILGQKVEFLVSFYNNEISEKSEIFDDQFSVERPDGSNFTLKIRSTKLEDSAMYFCASPGRGHGNYGYTFGSGTRLTVV.

This clonotype was counted at least ten times. This beta chain turned up in a library designed for alpha chains; as an off-target read, its abundance says little. This sequence joins TRBV7-9 and TRBJ2-7; D is possibly TRBD2 (6 bases). The CDR3 is 12 residues long. Germline CDR1 and CDR2: SEHNR and FQNEAQ (reference sequence). Trimming removed 7 bases at V and 3 bases at J, with 10 bases between. DNA of the CDR3: TGTGCCAGCACCCGGGGGAACTACGAGCAGTACTTC. Residues: CASTRGNYEQYF.

This clonotype is judged medium-sized. Found in a library prepared for alpha chains, this beta chain is an off-target read, and its abundance has little meaning. This chain uses TRBV20-1 with TRBJ1-6; possibly TRBD1 for D (6 bases). Germline V CDR1 and CDR2: DFQATT, SNEGSKA (reference sequence). The CDR3 spans 13 residues. The ends were cut back, 5 bases at V and 10 bases at J, with 15 bases in the middle. In DNA, the CDR3 is TGCAGTGCTTCAAAGGGGGGTGGGTCACCCCTCCACTTT. This sequence encodes CSASKGGGSPLHF.

Turning to this clonotype: This beta chain is a stray sequence in a library constructed for alpha chains; its clone size is not meaningful. The CDR3 here is CASSLATSYEQYF. CDR3 bases: TGCGCCAGCAGCTTGGCAACATCCTACGAGCAGTACTTC. This rearrangement joins TRBV5-1 to TRBJ2-7; D not certain. V was trimmed by 0 bases and J by 1 base, leaving 5 bases between them. Germline CDR1 and CDR2: SGHRS and YFSETQ. This CDR3 contains 13 residues. Based on the CDR3 plus reference TRBV5-1 and TRBJ2-7, the full variable domain is KAGVTQTPRYLIKTRGQQVTLSCSPISGHRSVSWYQQTPGQGLQFLFEYFSETQRNKGNFPGRFSGRQFSNSRSEMNVSTLELGDSALYLCASSLATSYEQYFGPGTRLTVT.

In its sample, this clonotype ranks as medium-sized. Since it is a stray read in a library aimed at alpha chains, this beta chain has a size that is not meaningful. The chain recombines TRBV3-1 with TRBJ2-2; D unresolved. Trimming left V 3 bases short and J 6 bases short, with 5 bases between. The CDR3 has 12 residues. Germline CDR1 LGHDT, CDR2 YNNKEL (reference sequence). CDR3 residues: CASSQGSGELFF. CDR3 nucleotides: TGTGCCAGCAGCCAGGGGTCCGGGGAGCTGTTTTTT.

With regard to this clonotype: Found in a library prepared for alpha chains, this beta chain is an off-target read, and its abundance has little meaning. The chain employs TRBV7-9 and TRBJ1-2, with D hard to call. From germline, CDR1 is SEHNR and CDR2 FQNEAQ (reference sequence). The ends were cut back, 3 bases at V and 9 bases at J, with 8 bases in the middle. This CDR3 region has 11 residues. The CDR3 DNA is TGTGCCAGCAGCTTCGATCGAAGCTACACCTTC. It codes for CASSFDRSYTF.

In its sample, this clonotype was seen many times. This beta chain came through as a stray read in a library set up for alpha chains, and its size says little. The CDR3 nucleotides read TGTGCCAGCAGCCCCGGGACAGTTAGCACAGATACGCAGTATTTT. It codes for CASSPGTVSTDTQYF. The chain links TRBV7-2 to TRBJ2-3, with 7 bases matching TRBD1. V was pared by 5 bases and J by 0 bases, with 5 bases of the junction left unmatched. Germline CDR1 and CDR2: SGHTA and FQGNSA. This CDR3 contains 15 residues.

Details on this clonotype: This beta chain is an off-target read within a library intended for alpha chains, so its frequency means little. This chain links TRBV6-2 or TRBV6-3 with TRBJ1-1; D is unresolved. The CDR3 covers 13 residues. From germline, CDR1 is MNHEY and CDR2 SVGEGT. V shed 7 bases and J shed 7 bases, with 16 bases lying between them. CDR3 in DNA: TGTGCCAGCATTATCTCGAAGGCCGGTGAAGCTTTCTTT. This translates into CASIISKAGEAFF.

This clonotype was counted ten times or more. The library was prepared for alpha chains; this beta chain is a stray read, so its frequency means little. The V gene is TRBV24-1, the J gene TRBJ2-7; TRBD1 or TRBD2 may be the D gene (6 bases each). The CDR3 contains 16 residues. Germline loops: CDR1 KGHDR, CDR2 SFDVKD. The V gene lost 3 bases and the J gene lost 5 bases, with 19 bases spanning the gap. CDR3 in amino acids: CATSDGRRGNRDEQYF. The DNA for the CDR3 is TGTGCCACCAGTGATGGGAGGAGGGGGAATAGAGACGAGCAGTACTTC.

About this clonotype: Within a library made for alpha chains, this beta chain is off target, and its count is uninformative. The rearrangement uses TRBV20-1 and TRBJ2-7, with a weak D call TRBD2 (6 bases). This CDR3 is 13 amino acids long. Germline lookup yields CDR1 DFQATT and CDR2 SNEGSKA (reference sequence). V was clipped by 6 bases and J by 4 bases, with 16 bases between them. As DNA, the CDR3 is TGCAGTGCGAGGGAGGTGGTCGGATACGAGCAGTACTTC. Its translation: CSAREVVGYEQYF.

This clonotype came up many times. The size of this beta chain means little, since it is a stray read in a library made for alpha chains. The V gene is TRBV20-1, the J gene TRBJ2-5; 9 nucleotides align to TRBD1. The CDR3 spans 14 residues. From germline, CDR1 is DFQATT and CDR2 SNEGSKA (reference sequence). With 6 bases clipped from V and 5 bases from J, the junction kept 10 bases outside the gene matches. The CDR3 DNA follows: TGCAGTGCGATTACAGGGGGCGCAGGGGAGACCCAGTACTTC. Translation gives CSAITGGAGETQYF.

This clonotype showed up many times. Because the library targeted alpha chains, this beta chain is an off-target read whose size means little. The chain uses TRBV27 and TRBJ2-7, with TRBD2 matching over 10 bases. The CDR3 has 13 residues. V lost 11 bases to trimming and J lost 0 bases; unmatched junction nucleotides: 4. Germline-derived CDR1 and CDR2 are MNHEY and SMNVEV (reference sequence). The CDR3 loop reads CAASSGSSYEQYF. CDR3 sequence (DNA): TGTGCCGCCTCTAGCGGGAGCTCCTACGAGCAGTACTTC.

With regard to this clonotype: This beta chain was picked up by a library intended for alpha chains and is off target, so its count carries little meaning. CDR3 in DNA: TGTGCCAGCAGTTTGGGGATTTCCGAGCAGTACTTC. Translating it yields CASSLGISEQYF. V is TRBV28 and J is TRBJ2-7; D gene unclear. The V and J ends lost 3 bases and 6 bases respectively, with 9 bases between them. This CDR3 comprises 12 residues. Germline V gene data show CDR1 as MDHEN and CDR2 as SYDVKM.

This clonotype is medium-sized within its sample. Little can be read into the size of this beta chain, an off-target read in a library designed for alpha chains. This chain connects TRBV11-2 to TRBJ2-3, with 12 bases identical to TRBD2. The germline V gene encodes CDR1 SGHAT and CDR2 FQNNGV. V shed 5 bases, J shed 5 bases, and the junction held 2 bases outside the gene matches. This CDR3 contains 14 residues. Here the CDR3 DNA reads TGTGCCAGCAGCAGACTAGCGGGAGAAGATACGCAGTATTTT. It specifies CASSRLAGEDTQYF.

This clonotype is medium-sized in the sample. This beta chain is an unintended read in a library built for alpha chains; its size means little. The chain is built from TRBV5-1 and TRBJ2-3, with D unclear. This CDR3 comprises 14 residues. The V end lost 4 bases, the J end lost 6 bases, and 15 bases lay between the germline ends. In germline, CDR1 is SGHRS, CDR2 YFSETQ. Here the CDR3 DNA reads TGCGCCAGCAGCCCCGGTCCCGGAGAGGATACGCAGTATTTT. The encoded protein is CASSPGPGEDTQYF.

There are a few counts of this clonotype. Little can be read into the size of this beta chain, an off-target read in a library designed for alpha chains. The CDR3 DNA sequence: TGTGCCAGCAGCTACCGGGCCTCTGCAACTAATGAAAAACTGTTTTTT. Protein product: CASSYRASATNEKLFF. The chain recombines TRBV13 with TRBJ1-4; D not certain. The germline V and J ends were trimmed by 4 bases and 0 bases, with 12 bases remaining between them. The CDR3 runs 16 residues. Germline CDR1 and CDR2: PRHDT and FYEKMQ (reference sequence).

This clonotype came up many times. Since it is a stray read in a library aimed at alpha chains, this beta chain has a size that is not meaningful. This rearrangement joins TRBV20-1 to TRBJ2-6, with D possibly TRBD2 on 5 matching bases. Between the trimmed V and J ends, which lost 0 bases and 0 bases, there was a span of 9 bases. CDR3 length: 16 amino acids. Germline CDR1 reads DFQATT; CDR2 reads SNEGSKA (reference sequence). The CDR3 coding sequence is TGCAGTGCTAGAGAAGGAGCGGTCTCTGGGGCCAACGTCCTGACTTTC. The encoded protein is CSAREGAVSGANVLTF.

By sample fraction, this clonotype is medium-sized (0.01 to 0.1%). Because the library targeted alpha chains, this beta chain is an off-target read whose size means little. The chain employs TRBV10-3 and TRBJ2-5; no reliable D call. Looked up from germline, CDR1 is ENHRY and CDR2 is SYGVKD. The CDR3 totals 12 residues. Trimming took 10 bases from V and 1 from J, leaving 10 bases between them. The CDR3 here is CATAGLQETQYF. The CDR3 nucleotides are TGTGCCACCGCCGGCCTCCAAGAGACCCAGTACTTC.

This clonotype was recorded at least ten times. The library was built for alpha chains, so this beta chain is an off-target read and its size means little. The J gene is TRBJ2-7, the V gene TRBV4-3; D possibly uses TRBD1 or TRBD2 (5 bases each). Germline V gene lookup returns CDR1 LGHNA and CDR2 YSLEER. The CDR3 sequence is 14 residues long. V was clipped by 5 bases and J by 1 base, with 12 bases between them. CDR3 residues: CASSTGTDSYEQYF. The CDR3 DNA reads as TGCGCCAGCAGCACCGGGACGGATTCCTACGAGCAGTACTTC.

The sample holds many counts of this clonotype. This beta chain lies outside the target of a library built for alpha chains; its clone size means little. This chain connects TRBV9 to TRBJ2-1, with D perhaps TRBD2 (6 bases). The CDR3 is 17 residues long. The germline V gene has CDR1 SGDLS and CDR2 YYNGEE. The V end lost 1 base, the J end lost 3 bases, and 17 bases lay between the germline ends. The CDR3 spells CASSVRLVGAHYNEQFF. The CDR3 DNA sequence: TGTGCCAGCAGCGTACGACTAGTGGGAGCCCACTACAATGAGCAGTTCTTC.

By share, this clonotype ranks as medium-sized. This beta chain lies outside the target of a library built for alpha chains; its clone size means little. The chain couples TRBV9 to TRBJ2-5; TRBD2 matches at 7 bases. The CDR3 extends over 16 amino acids. Germline V CDR1 and CDR2: SGDLS, YYNGEE. With V trimmed by 4 bases and J by 0 bases, 9 bases remained unmatched. CDR3 region: CASSPGVSGYQETQYF. The CDR3 DNA is TGTGCCAGCAGCCCCGGGGTTAGCGGGTACCAAGAGACCCAGTACTTC.

The sample holds many counts of this clonotype. This beta chain came through as a stray read in a library set up for alpha chains, and its size says little. This rearrangement joins TRBV7-9 to TRBJ2-1; 8 nucleotides align to TRBD2. With 5 bases clipped from V and 6 bases from J, the junction kept 12 bases outside the gene matches. CDR1 SEHNR and CDR2 FQNEAQ come from the germline V gene (reference sequence). The CDR3 is 16 amino acids. DNA for the CDR3: TGTGCCAGCAGCCCCGGGGGCGGGAGGATGCTCAATGAGCAGTTCTTC. This gives the protein CASSPGGGRMLNEQFF.

The table lists this clonotype with many counts. This beta chain came through as a stray read in a library set up for alpha chains, and its size says little. The chain uses TRBV18 and TRBJ2-3; maybe TRBD2 (6 bases). Trimming pared 0 bases from V and 1 base from J, leaving 23 bases between. The CDR3 runs to 20 residues. Per the germline V gene, CDR1 is KGHSH and CDR2 is LQKENI. Here the CDR3 reads CASSPPKGTDTNGGTDTQYF. Here the CDR3 DNA reads TGTGCCAGCTCACCACCGAAGGGGACTGACACTAACGGGGGCACAGATACGCAGTATTTT. Based on the CDR3 plus reference TRBV18 and TRBJ2-3, the full variable domain is NAGVMQNPRHLVRRRGQEARLRCSPMKGHSHVYWYRQLPEEGLKFMVYLQKENIIDESGMPKERFSAEFPKEGPSILRIQQVVRGDSAAYFCASSPPKGTDTNGGTDTQYFGPGTRLTVL.

This clonotype is medium-sized within its sample. Since the library was made to target alpha chains, this beta chain is a stray read and its abundance is not meaningful. The chain uses TRBV15 and TRBJ1-6, with D perhaps matching TRBD1 (5 bases). This CDR3 has 14 residues. The germline V and J ends were trimmed by 6 bases and 5 bases, with 11 bases remaining between them. Per the germline V gene, CDR1 is LNHNV and CDR2 is YYDKDF (reference sequence). CDR3 bases: TGTGCCACCAGAACCAGGGTGGATAATTCACCCCTCCACTTT. This codes for CATRTRVDNSPLHF.

Judged by abundance, this clonotype is medium-sized. Since the library was made to target alpha chains, this beta chain is a stray read and its abundance is not meaningful. This chain joins TRBV7-2 and TRBJ2-1, with D tentatively TRBD2 (7 bases). The V end lost 1 base, the J end lost 1 base, and 14 bases lay between the germline ends. Germline loops: CDR1 SGHTA, CDR2 FQGNSA. This CDR3 has 17 amino acids. The CDR3 bases are TGTGCCAGCAGCTTAGAAGGGGGAGGGCCATCCTACAATGAGCAGTTCTTC. Its translation: CASSLEGGGPSYNEQFF.

This clonotype was counted a few times. Since the library was made to target alpha chains, this beta chain is a stray read and its abundance is not meaningful. The chain joins TRBV20-1 to TRBJ1-2, with D possibly matching TRBD1 (5 bases). This CDR3 has 12 amino acids. Per the germline V gene, CDR1 is DFQATT and CDR2 is SNEGSKA (reference sequence). V was shortened by 2 bases and J by 4 bases, with 8 bases between the two germline ends. CDR3 sequence reads: CSARWGAYGYTF. The CDR3 DNA is TGCAGTGCTAGATGGGGCGCCTATGGCTACACCTTC.